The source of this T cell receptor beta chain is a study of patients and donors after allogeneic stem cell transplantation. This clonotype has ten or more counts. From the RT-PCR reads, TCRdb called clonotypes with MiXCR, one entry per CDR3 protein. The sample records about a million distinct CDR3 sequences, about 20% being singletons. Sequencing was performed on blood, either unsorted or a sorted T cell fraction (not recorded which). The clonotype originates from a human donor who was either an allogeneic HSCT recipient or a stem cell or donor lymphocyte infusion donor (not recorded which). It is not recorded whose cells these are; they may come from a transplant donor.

Here the CDR3 reads CASSPGENEQFF. In DNA, the CDR3 is TGTGCCAGCAGTCCTGGCGAGAATGAGCAGTTCTTC. The J gene is TRBJ2-1, the V gene TRBV12-3 or TRBV12-4, with D unclear. Trimming shortened V by 5 bases and J by 7 bases, and 9 bases separated the two germline ends. The CDR3 spans 12 residues.